These 24 T cell receptor beta chains originate from one sample sequenced in a study of T cells after yellow fever vaccination. TCRdb reprocessed the 5' RACE reads with MiXCR, giving one entry per CDR3 protein. Of about 330,000 distinct CDR3 sequences listed, roughly 8.4% are singletons. Sequenced material: PBMCs, taken roughly seven weeks after the first yellow fever vaccination. Receptors originate from a man between 18 and 35 years old who received the YFV17D yellow fever vaccine.

J is TRBJ2-5 and V is TRBV12-3 or TRBV12-4; a weak D match, TRBD2 (7 bases). The CDR3 runs to 16 residues. V was clipped by 6 bases and J by 4 bases, with 21 bases between them. The CDR3 region has the DNA TGTGCCAGCAGCCCGTTCATGGGGGGGGGGCGAGAGACCCAGTACTTC. It yields the protein CASSPFMGGGRETQYF.

This clonotype was counted ten times or more. V gene TRBV5-8 combines with J gene TRBJ1-1; D not certain. Between the trimmed V and J ends, which lost 2 bases and 5 bases, there was a span of 7 bases. The CDR3 covers 12 residues. From germline, CDR1 is SGHTS and CDR2 YDEGEE. For the CDR3, the DNA is TGTGCCAGCAGCTTTGAAAGGACTGAAGCTTTCTTT. It is translated as CASSFERTEAFF.

This chain links TRBV6-5 with TRBJ2-2, with D unclear. This CDR3 has 16 amino acids. Trimming shortened V by 2 bases and J by 6 bases, and 16 bases separated the two germline ends. Germline values: CDR1 MNHEY, CDR2 SVGAGI. CDR3 amino acids: CASSYIVGTAAGELFF. Here the CDR3 DNA reads TGTGCCAGCAGTTACATAGTGGGCACGGCCGCCGGGGAGCTGTTTTTT.

Only a few counts were recorded for this clonotype. The chain is built from TRBV20-1 and TRBJ1-6, with TRBD1 matching 11 bases. The CDR3 is made up of 17 amino acids. Trimming took 6 bases from V and 7 from J; bases not matched to a gene: 14. Per germline, CDR1 DFQATT and CDR2 SNEGSKA (reference sequence). The CDR3 DNA reads TGCAGTGCATACAGGACAGGGGGCGCGGTTGGAAATTCACCCCTCCACTTT. The encoded protein is CSAYRTGGAVGNSPLHF.

The J gene is TRBJ2-5, the V gene TRBV30, with D unresolved. CDR1 and CDR2 from the germline V gene are GTSNPN and SVGIG (reference sequence). This CDR3 has 14 amino acids. The ends were cut back, 2 bases at V and 5 bases at J, with 15 bases in the middle. This CDR3 is CAWSRVGVRETQYF. CDR3 DNA sequence: TGTGCCTGGAGTCGTGTAGGTGTTCGGGAGACCCAGTACTTC. Full variable domain (rest looked up from reference TRBV30 and TRBJ2-5): SQTIHQWPATLVQPVGSPLSLECTVEGTSNPNLYWYRQAAGRGLQLLFYSVGIGQISSEVPQNLSASRPQDRQFILSSKKLLLSDSGFYLCAWSRVGVRETQYFGPGTRLLVL.

The chain joins TRBV10-3 to TRBJ2-3; 7 nucleotides align to TRBD1. J lost 3 bases, V lost 0 bases, and 6 bases had no gene match. Germline CDR1 ENHRY, CDR2 SYGVKD. The CDR3 spans 16 residues. CDR3 amino acids: CAISESNRGGTDTQYF. CDR3 coding DNA: TGTGCCATCAGTGAGTCGAACAGGGGTGGGACAGATACGCAGTATTTT.

The table lists this clonotype with many counts. This rearrangement joins TRBV4-1 to TRBJ1-1; 7 positions agree with TRBD1. The V and J ends lost 3 bases and 2 bases, in that order; junction bases with no gene match: 6. Germline CDR1 reads MGHRA; CDR2 reads YSYEKL. This CDR3 is built from 15 residues. CDR3 DNA sequence: TGCGCCAGCAGCCACCCAGACAGGGCCAACACTGAAGCTTTCTTT. Translated, it gives CASSHPDRANTEAFF.

This clonotype has ten or more counts. CDR3 protein: CTSSQVAGSKPPSNYEQYV. The DNA for the CDR3 is TGCACCAGCAGCCAGGTTGCAGGAAGTAAGCCCCCCTCCAACTACGAGCAGTACGTC. V usage is TRBV1 and J usage is TRBJ2-7; TRBD1, the table's D call, was not compared with the DNA. TRBV1 is a known pseudogene. The CDR3 runs 19 residues.

This clonotype was seen only a few times. V usage is TRBV5-5 and J usage is TRBJ2-1; TRBD1 matches at 12 bases. The germline V gene encodes CDR1 SGHKS and CDR2 YYEKEE (reference sequence). The CDR3 extends over 16 amino acids. J was trimmed by 4 bases and V by 4 bases; bases with no gene match: 6. CDR3: CASSQGTGGQYNEQFF. The CDR3 DNA sequence: TGTGCCAGCAGCCAGGGGACAGGGGGCCAATACAATGAGCAGTTCTTC.

This clonotype was seen a few times. This chain links TRBV28 with TRBJ1-3; 8 bases match TRBD1. Germline V gene sequence: CDR1 MDHEN, CDR2 SYDVKM. J gave up 2 bases and V 3 bases, and 9 bases lay outside the gene matches. The CDR3 runs 17 residues. The CDR3 here is CASSFVGTGLTGNTIYF. CDR3 DNA sequence: TGTGCCAGCAGTTTCGTCGGGACAGGTTTAACTGGAAACACCATATATTTT.

The sample holds a few counts of this clonotype. The V gene is TRBV12-3 or TRBV12-4, the J gene TRBJ2-5, with D unclear. V was clipped by 6 bases and J by 0 bases, with 5 bases between them. This CDR3 has 12 amino acids. This CDR3 reads CASRLNQETQYF. CDR3 in DNA: TGTGCCAGCAGACTTAACCAAGAGACCCAGTACTTC.

This clonotype was observed many times. The V and J genes are TRBV20-1 and TRBJ2-1; no definite D call. Trimming cost V 3 bases and J 0 bases, with 21 bases left between them. Germline V gene sequence: CDR1 DFQATT, CDR2 SNEGSKA (reference sequence). The CDR3 covers 18 residues. The CDR3 bases are TGCAGTGCTAGGGAAGACGTGGTCTCAATTAGCTCCTACAATGAGCAGTTCTTC. Residues: CSAREDVVSISSYNEQFF.

There are a few counts of this clonotype. This chain joins TRBV5-4 and TRBJ2-3; D unclear. The V end lost 3 bases, the J end lost 12 bases, and 23 bases lay between the germline ends. The CDR3 sequence is 15 residues long. Germline assignment: CDR1 SGHNT and CDR2 YYREEE (reference sequence). The CDR3 reads CASSSTWVTAEDQYF. The CDR3 bases are TGTGCCAGCAGCTCCACCTGGGTTACGGCCGAAGATCAGTATTTT.

This clonotype was observed many times. V and J are TRBV4-1 and TRBJ2-7; D call uncertain. CDR3 length equals 13 residues. Germline CDR1 MGHRA, CDR2 YSYEKL. The V and J ends lost 4 bases and 2 bases respectively, with 9 bases between them. The CDR3 coding sequence is TGCGCCAGCAGCCGACACTCGCCCTACGAGCAGTACTTC. Encoded protein: CASSRHSPYEQYF.

The chain carries TRBV20-1 and TRBJ2-3; TRBD2 agrees at 7 bases. CDR1 is DFQATT, CDR2 SNEGSKA, per germline (reference sequence). The trim removed 8 bases at V and 3 bases at J, leaving 11 bases unmatched. The CDR3 has 14 residues. The CDR3 region has the DNA TGCAGTCCGCAGCTCGGGGGGTCTACAGATACGCAGTATTTT. Translation gives CSPQLGGSTDTQYF.

This chain joins TRBV20-1 and TRBJ1-2, with D unclear. The CDR3 covers 11 residues. Trimming stripped 1 base from V and 6 bases from J, with 6 bases between. Germline V gene data show CDR1 as DFQATT and CDR2 as SNEGSKA (reference sequence). The CDR3 loop is CSARGQHGYTF. The CDR3 DNA is TGCAGTGCTAGAGGCCAACATGGCTACACCTTC.

This clonotype was found a few times. The chain employs TRBV4-3 and TRBJ2-5; D might be TRBD1 or TRBD2, each matching 5 bases. CDR3 length: 13 residues. V lost 5 bases to trimming and J lost 5 bases, with 12 bases between them. Germline CDR1 LGHNA, CDR2 YSLEER. CDR3 protein: CASSNGAPETQYF. In nucleotides, the CDR3 is TGCGCCAGCAGCAACGGGGCGCCGGAGACCCAGTACTTC.

This clonotype was found a few times. The chain links TRBV7-2 to TRBJ2-1; 9 bases map to TRBD1. With 5 bases clipped from V and 9 bases from J, the junction kept 8 bases outside the gene matches. Looked up from germline, CDR1 is SGHTA and CDR2 is FQGNSA. The CDR3 is made up of 14 amino acids. The CDR3 DNA follows: TGTGCCAGCAGCCTGACAGGGGGAAATGGTGAGCAGTTCTTC. Protein sequence: CASSLTGGNGEQFF.

This clonotype was detected only a few times. This sequence joins TRBV6-1 and TRBJ2-5; 8 bases are a match to TRBD1. Looked up from germline, CDR1 is MNHNS and CDR2 is SASEGT. The V and J ends lost 6 bases and 4 bases, in that order; junction bases with no gene match: 7. The CDR3 covers 14 residues. As DNA, the CDR3 is TGTGCCAGCAGCCCGACAGGGGTCTTAGAGACCCAGTACTTC. This encodes CASSPTGVLETQYF.

This clonotype was observed many times. The chain links TRBV4-3 to TRBJ2-5; D gene unclear. Germline-derived CDR1 and CDR2 are LGHNA and YSLEER. V was trimmed by 0 bases and J by 1 base, leaving 9 bases between them. The CDR3 runs to 15 residues. CDR3 DNA: TGCGCCAGCAGCCAAGAGTTCAGGATCCAAGAGACCCAGTACTTC. Its protein product is CASSQEFRIQETQYF.

V gene TRBV5-1 combines with J gene TRBJ2-5; a weak D match, TRBD1 (6 bases). The CDR3 is 17 amino acids. Germline V lookup: CDR1 SGHRS, CDR2 YFSETQ. Between the trimmed V and J ends, which lost 4 bases and 4 bases, there was a span of 23 bases. CDR3 in DNA: TGCGCCAGCAGCCCCGCTTGGGGAACACAGGGACGAGAGACCCAGTACTTC. As protein: CASSPAWGTQGRETQYF.

The chain carries TRBV30 and TRBJ2-3, with 7 bases fitting TRBD1. With 5 bases clipped from V and 9 bases from J, the junction kept 14 bases outside the gene matches. CDR1 and CDR2 (germline): GTSNPN, SVGIG (reference sequence). This CDR3 spans 14 amino acids. For the CDR3, the DNA is TGTGCCTGGGGGCGATCCGGGACAGAAAACACGCAGTATTTT. This gives the protein CAWGRSGTENTQYF.

The gene calls are TRBV6-5 and TRBJ1-1; D gene unclear. Trimming shortened V by 9 bases and J by 3 bases, and 8 bases separated the two germline ends. Germline V gene sequence: CDR1 MNHEY, CDR2 SVGAGI. This CDR3 contains 11 residues. The CDR3 reads CASGKDTEAFF. CDR3 DNA sequence: TGTGCCAGTGGGAAGGACACTGAAGCTTTCTTT.

The gene calls are TRBV9 and TRBJ2-2, with D unresolved. The V end was cut by 0 bases, the J end by 4 bases, with 10 bases between. The germline gives CDR1 SGDLS, CDR2 YYNGEE. The CDR3 consists of 15 residues. The CDR3 nucleotides read TGTGCCAGCAGCGTAGCAGGCAGGCCCACCGGGGAGCTGTTTTTT. This sequence encodes CASSVAGRPTGELFF.